Given below is one T cell receptor (beta chain) in context. The data originate from a study of blood T cell repertoires in COVID-19. Per the original methods: Reference gene primer amplification yielded estimated nucleated cell counts. Clones were read by immunoSEQ multiplex PCR, and TCRdb kept only the in-frame ones, dropping some. The DNA gave D and trimming, while V, J and clone size come from that table. The table lists 150,000 to 200,000 clones, under 85% of them singletons. Germline loops: CDR1 MNHEY, CDR2 SVGAGI. The CDR3 extends over 14 amino acids. With 6 bases removed from V and 6 bases from J, the gap between germline ends came to 16 bases.

The chain has TRBV6-5 and TRBJ2-3; possibly TRBD2 for D (6 bases). This sequence originates from a man aged 55 to 69 who had recovered from COVID-19. Sequenced: peripheral blood. CDR3: CASSRATTRDTQYF. The CDR3 DNA follows: TGTGCCAGCAGCCGCGCAACGACTAGGGATACGCAGTATTTT.